Listed below are T cell receptor beta chains from one sample, sequenced in a study of shared clonotypes between healthy human individuals. The assay was immunoSEQ multiplex PCR, and TCRdb's table has in-frame clones only and misses some. The sample records fewer than 1.6 million clones, less than 99% being singletons. Input material: naive CD4+ T cells sorted from blood. The receptors were gathered from a man aged 25-45 years in good health. The CDR3 runs from the conserved cysteine through the conserved F or W. D genes are given only for firm matches. For some rows the clone size is stated as once, few or many, or as a class when expanded; others skip it.

TRBV5-4,NA,TRBJ2-3,NA,TGTGCCAGCAGCTTGGGAAGGGTATGGGAGGATACGCAGTATTTT,CASSLGRVWEDTQYF
TRBV5-1,NA,TRBJ2-7,NA,TGCGCCAGCAGCTTGGGGCAGGGGATCCACGAGCAGTACTTC,CASSLGQGIHEQYF
TRBV5-1,once,TRBJ2-2,NA,TGCGCCAGCAGCTTGTTGGGCGACCCGACCGGGGAGCTGTTTTTT,CASSLLGDPTGELFF
TRBV7-2,NA,TRBJ1-1,NA,TGTGCCAGCAGCGCTGAGAACACTGAAGCTTTCTTT,CASSAENTEAFF
TRBV5-4,NA,TRBJ2-7,TRBD2,TGTGCCAGCGGACCGGGGGGAGCGGGCGGTGAGGAGTACTTC,CASGPGGAGGEEYF
TRBV28,NA,TRBJ2-7,NA,TGTGCCAGCAGTTTAACCGCATCCTACGAGCAGTACTTC,CASSLTASYEQYF
TRBV5-1,NA,TRBJ2-5,TRBD1,TGCGCCAGCAGCCCCGGACAGGGGGCGCAAGAGACCCAGTACTTC,CASSPGQGAQETQYF
TRBV5-4,NA,TRBJ2-1,TRBD2,TGTGCCAGCAGCATTATAAATAGCGGGACTAACAATGAGCAGTTCTTC,CASSIINSGTNNEQFF
TRBV10-3,NA,TRBJ2-1,TRBD2,TGTGCCATCTCGATCTTAAGCGGGAGTAGCGATGAGCAGTTCTTC,CAISILSGSSDEQFF
TRBV30,once,TRBJ1-3,NA,TGTGCCTGGAGCGCTGTGTCCCGGGCCACGCTCTCTGGAAACACCATATATTTT,CAWSAVSRATLSGNTIYF
TRBV7-6,once,TRBJ2-1,NA,TGTGCCAGCAGCTTCCAGACTTCTCCCTCCTACAATGAGCAGTTCTTC,CASSFQTSPSYNEQFF
TRBV7-9,NA,TRBJ2-7,NA,TGTGCCAGCACCATCAGCGGAGGATACGAGCAGTACTTC,CASTISGGYEQYF
TRBV19,NA,TRBJ1-2,NA,TGTGCCAGTAGTAGCACAGTGCACTATGGCTACACCTTC,CASSSTVHYGYTF
TRBV23-1,NA,TRBJ2-5,TRBD1,TGCGCCAGCAGTCAATCCCCGGGACAGGTAGAGACCCAGTACTTC,CASSQSPGQVETQYF
TRBV5-1,NA,TRBJ2-5,TRBD2,TGCGCCAGCAGACCAGCGGGAGTAGAGACCCAGTACTTC,CASRPAGVETQYF
TRBV7-9,NA,TRBJ2-7,TRBD1,TGTGCCAGCAGCTTAGCCGTCGGGACAGGGGGCTACGAGCAGTACTTC,CASSLAVGTGGYEQYF